What follows is one TCR beta chain and its context. CD8+ and CD4+ T cells from blood underwent TCR beta sequencing, which was carried out in a high-throughput format. Per germline, CDR1 LGHDT and CDR2 YNNKEL (reference sequence). The CDR3 runs to 12 residues. V was pared by 3 bases and J by 9 bases, with 12 bases between. This sample was included in a study of CD8 T cells in Susac syndrome. Random hexamers primed reverse transcription of about 0.45 to 1 ug RNA. immunoSEQ multiplex PCR amplified TCR beta CDR3 across 54 Vbeta, 13 Jbeta. TCRdb independently ran MiXCR on the immunoSEQ multiplex PCR reads; one entry per CDR3 protein. This table has more than 150,000 distinct CDR3 sequences, about 95% appearing once.

Sequencing was carried out using CD4+ T cells from PBMCs. The chain has TRBV3-1 and TRBJ2-7; D call uncertain. This sequence was found in a human donor in good health. This chain's CDR3 is CASSQDLVRQYF. The DNA for the CDR3 is TGTGCCAGCAGCCAGGATCTAGTAAGGCAGTACTTC.